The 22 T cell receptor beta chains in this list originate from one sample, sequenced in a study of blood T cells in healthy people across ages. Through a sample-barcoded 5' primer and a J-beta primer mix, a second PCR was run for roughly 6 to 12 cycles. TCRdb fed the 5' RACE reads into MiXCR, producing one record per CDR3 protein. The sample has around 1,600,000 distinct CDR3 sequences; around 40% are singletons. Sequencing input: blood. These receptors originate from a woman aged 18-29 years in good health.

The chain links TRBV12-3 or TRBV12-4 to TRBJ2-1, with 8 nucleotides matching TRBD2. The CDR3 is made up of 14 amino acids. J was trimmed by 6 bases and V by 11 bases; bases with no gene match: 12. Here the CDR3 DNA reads TGTGCCGGCTCACCGGGACTAGAGCGCAATGAGCAGTTCTTC. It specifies CAGSPGLERNEQFF.

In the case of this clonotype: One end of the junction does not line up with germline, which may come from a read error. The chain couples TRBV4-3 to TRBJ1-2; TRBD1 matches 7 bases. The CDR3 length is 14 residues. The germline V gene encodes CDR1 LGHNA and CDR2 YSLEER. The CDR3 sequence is CAGSQDNRGYGYTF. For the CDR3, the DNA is TGCGCCGGCAGCCAAGATAACAGGGGCTATGGCTACACCTTC.

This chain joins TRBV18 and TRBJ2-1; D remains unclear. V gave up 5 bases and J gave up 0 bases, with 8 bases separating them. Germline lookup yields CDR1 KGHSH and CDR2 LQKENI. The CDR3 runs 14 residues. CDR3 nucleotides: TGTGCCAGCTCAATGTCCGACTCCTACAATGAGCAGTTCTTC. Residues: CASSMSDSYNEQFF. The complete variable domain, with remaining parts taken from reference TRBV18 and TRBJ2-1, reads NAGVMQNPRHLVRRRGQEARLRCSPMKGHSHVYWYRQLPEEGLKFMVYLQKENIIDESGMPKERFSAEFPKEGPSILRIQQVVRGDSAAYFCASSMSDSYNEQFFGPGTRLTVL.

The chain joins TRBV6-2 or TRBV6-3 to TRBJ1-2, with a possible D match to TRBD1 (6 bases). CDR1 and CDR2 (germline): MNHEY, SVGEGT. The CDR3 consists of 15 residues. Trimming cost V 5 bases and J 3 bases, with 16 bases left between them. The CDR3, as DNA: TGTGCCAGCAGTCAAACAGGGAACAACGACTATGGCTACACCTTC. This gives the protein CASSQTGNNDYGYTF.

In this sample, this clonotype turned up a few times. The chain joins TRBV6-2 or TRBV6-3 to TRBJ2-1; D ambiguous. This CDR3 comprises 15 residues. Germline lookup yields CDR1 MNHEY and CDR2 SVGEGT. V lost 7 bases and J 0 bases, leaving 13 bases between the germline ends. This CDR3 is CASTDTGHSYNEQFF. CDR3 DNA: TGTGCCAGCACCGACACGGGTCACTCCTACAATGAGCAGTTCTTC.

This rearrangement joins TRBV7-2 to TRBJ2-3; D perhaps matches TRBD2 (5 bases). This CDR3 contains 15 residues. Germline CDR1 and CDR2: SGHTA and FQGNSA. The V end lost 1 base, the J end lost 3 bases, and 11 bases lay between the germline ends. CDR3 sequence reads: CASSLDRRRTDTQYF. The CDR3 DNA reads TGTGCCAGCAGCTTAGATAGGAGGAGAACAGATACGCAGTATTTT.

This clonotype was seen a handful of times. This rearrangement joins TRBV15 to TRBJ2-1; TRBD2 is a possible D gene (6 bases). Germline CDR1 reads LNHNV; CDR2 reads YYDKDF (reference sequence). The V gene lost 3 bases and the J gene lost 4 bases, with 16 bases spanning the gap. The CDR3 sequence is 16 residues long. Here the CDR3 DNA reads TGTGCCACCAGCAGTCGCAGACTAGTCCGGTACAATGAGCAGTTCTTC. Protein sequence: CATSSRRLVRYNEQFF.

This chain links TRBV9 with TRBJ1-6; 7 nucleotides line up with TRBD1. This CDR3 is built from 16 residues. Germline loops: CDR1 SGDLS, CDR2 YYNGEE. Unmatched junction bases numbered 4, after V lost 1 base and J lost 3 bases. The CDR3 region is CASSVTGDFYNSPLHF. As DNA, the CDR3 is TGTGCCAGCAGCGTAACAGGGGACTTCTATAATTCACCCCTCCACTTT.

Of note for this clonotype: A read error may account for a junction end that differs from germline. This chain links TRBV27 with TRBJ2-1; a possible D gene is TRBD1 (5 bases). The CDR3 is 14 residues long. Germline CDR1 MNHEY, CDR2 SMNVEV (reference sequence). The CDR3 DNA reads TGTGCCGGCAGTGCACGACAGTATGGCAATGAGCAGTTCTTC. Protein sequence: CAGSARQYGNEQFF.

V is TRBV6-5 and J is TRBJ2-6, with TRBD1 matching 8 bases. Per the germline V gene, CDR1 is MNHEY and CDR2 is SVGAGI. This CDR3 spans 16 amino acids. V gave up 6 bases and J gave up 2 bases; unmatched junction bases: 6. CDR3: CASSRTQGAGANVLTF. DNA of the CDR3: TGTGCCAGCAGCAGAACACAGGGGGCTGGGGCCAACGTCCTGACTTTC.

This CDR3 reads CASSVIAGLSYEQYF. The DNA for the CDR3 is TGTGCCAGCAGCGTTATAGCGGGCCTCTCCTACGAGCAGTACTTC. This chain joins TRBV2 and TRBJ2-7; 7 positions agree with TRBD2. The V and J ends lost 6 bases and 0 bases, in that order; junction bases with no gene match: 8. Germline-derived CDR1 and CDR2 are SNHLY and FYNNEI. CDR3 length: 15 amino acids.

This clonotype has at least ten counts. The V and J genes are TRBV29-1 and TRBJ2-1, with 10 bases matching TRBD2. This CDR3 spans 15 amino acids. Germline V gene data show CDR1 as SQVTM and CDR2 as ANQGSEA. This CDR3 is CRVDGWTSGHNEQFF. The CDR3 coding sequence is TGCAGGGTCGACGGCTGGACTAGCGGACACAATGAGCAGTTCTTC.

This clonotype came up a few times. CDR3 DNA: TGCGCCAGCAGCCAACCTAGCGGGGGCACAGATACGCAGTATTTT. This codes for CASSQPSGGTDTQYF. The V gene is TRBV5-1, the J gene TRBJ2-3, with TRBD2 matching 9 bases. This CDR3 spans 15 amino acids. CDR1 SGHRS and CDR2 YFSETQ come from the germline V gene. With V trimmed by 4 bases and J by 1 base, 4 bases remained unmatched.

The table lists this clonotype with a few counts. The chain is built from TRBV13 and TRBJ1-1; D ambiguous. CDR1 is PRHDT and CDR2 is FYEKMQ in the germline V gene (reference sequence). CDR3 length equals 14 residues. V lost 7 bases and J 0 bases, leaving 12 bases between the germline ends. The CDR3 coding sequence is TGTGCCAGCACCCTTAGGAGTTTGAACACTGAAGCTTTCTTT. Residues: CASTLRSLNTEAFF.

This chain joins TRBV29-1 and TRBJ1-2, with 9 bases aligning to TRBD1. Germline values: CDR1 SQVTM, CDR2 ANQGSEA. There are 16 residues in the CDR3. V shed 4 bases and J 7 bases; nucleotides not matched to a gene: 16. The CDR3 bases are TGCAGCGTTGGGCCAAGGACAGGGGACGGGTTAGGTGGCTACACCTTC. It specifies CSVGPRTGDGLGGYTF. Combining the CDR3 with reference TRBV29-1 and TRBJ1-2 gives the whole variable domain SAVISQKPSRDICQRGTSLTIQCQVDSQVTMMFWYRQQPGQSLTLIATANQGSEATYESGFVIDKFPISRPNLTFSTLTVSNMSPEDSSIYLCSVGPRTGDGLGGYTFGSGTRLTVV.

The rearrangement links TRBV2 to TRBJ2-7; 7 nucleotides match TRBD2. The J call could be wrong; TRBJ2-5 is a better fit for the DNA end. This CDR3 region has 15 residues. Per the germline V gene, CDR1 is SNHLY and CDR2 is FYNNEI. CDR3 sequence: CASREGLIPPETQYF. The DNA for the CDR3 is TGTGCCAGCAGGGAGGGACTAATCCCTCCGGAGACCCAGTACTTC.

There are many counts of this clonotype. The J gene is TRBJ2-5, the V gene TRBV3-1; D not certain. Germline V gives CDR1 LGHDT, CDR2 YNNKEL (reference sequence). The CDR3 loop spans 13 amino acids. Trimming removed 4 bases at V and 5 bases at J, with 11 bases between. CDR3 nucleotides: TGTGCCAGCAGCCTATCGGGCCCGGAGACCCAGTACTTC. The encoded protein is CASSLSGPETQYF.

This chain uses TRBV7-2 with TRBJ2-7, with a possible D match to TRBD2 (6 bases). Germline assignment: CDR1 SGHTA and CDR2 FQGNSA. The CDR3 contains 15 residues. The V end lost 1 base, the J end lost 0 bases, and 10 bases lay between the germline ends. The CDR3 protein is CASSLVGRLSYEQYF. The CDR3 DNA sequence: TGTGCCAGCAGCTTAGTCGGGAGACTCTCCTACGAGCAGTACTTC.

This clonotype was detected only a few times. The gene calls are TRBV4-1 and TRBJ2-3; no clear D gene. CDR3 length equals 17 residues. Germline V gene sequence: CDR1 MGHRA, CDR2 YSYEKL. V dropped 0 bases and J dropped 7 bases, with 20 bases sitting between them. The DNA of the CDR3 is TGCGCCAGCAGCCAAGATAGTACCTTACTACTCGCGAATACGCAGTATTTT. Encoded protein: CASSQDSTLLLANTQYF.

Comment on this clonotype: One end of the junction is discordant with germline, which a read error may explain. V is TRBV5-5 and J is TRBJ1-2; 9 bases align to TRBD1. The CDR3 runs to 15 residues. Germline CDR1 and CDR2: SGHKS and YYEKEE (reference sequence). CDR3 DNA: TGTGCCAGCAGCTGGGACAGGGCGGGGTACTATGGCGACACCTTC. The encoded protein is CASSWDRAGYYGDTF. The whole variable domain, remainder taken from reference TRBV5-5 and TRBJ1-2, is DAGVTQSPTHLIKTRGQQVTLRCSPISGHKSVSWYQQVLGQGPQFIFQYYEKEERGRGNFPDRFSARQFPNYSSELNVNALLLGDSALYLCASSWDRAGYYGDTFGSGTRLTVV.

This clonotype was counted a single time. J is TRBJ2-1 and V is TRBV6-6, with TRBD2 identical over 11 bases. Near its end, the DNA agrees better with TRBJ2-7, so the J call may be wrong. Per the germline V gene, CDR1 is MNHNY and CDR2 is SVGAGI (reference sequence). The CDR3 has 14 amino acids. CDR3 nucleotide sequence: TGTGCCAGCAGTTATAGCGGGGGGGCGAATGAGCAGTACTTC. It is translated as CASSYSGGANEQYF.

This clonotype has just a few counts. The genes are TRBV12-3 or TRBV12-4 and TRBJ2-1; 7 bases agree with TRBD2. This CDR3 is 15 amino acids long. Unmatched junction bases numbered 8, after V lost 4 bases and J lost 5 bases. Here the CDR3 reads CASSWGLAANNEQFF. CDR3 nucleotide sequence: TGTGCCAGCAGTTGGGGCCTAGCGGCTAACAATGAGCAGTTCTTC.